These 25 T cell receptor beta chains share one sample of origin, sequenced in a study of T cells in Graves' hyperthyroidism and ophthalmopathy. RNA transcripts served as the template for amplifying TCR beta CDR3 regions. The TCR CDR3 was amplified in a first-round RT-PCR using the HTBI primer set. MiXCR was run by TCRdb on the multiplex PCR reads, yielding one entry per CDR3 protein. The repertoire holds a few hundred thousand distinct CDR3 sequences, with roughly 14% as singletons. Sequencing was performed on blood. Receptors were obtained from a woman in her twenties or thirties with Graves' hyperthyroidism.

This clonotype was observed many times. J is TRBJ2-3 and V is TRBV6-2 or TRBV6-3; D remains ambiguous. V gave up 5 bases and J gave up 0 bases, with 6 bases separating them. This CDR3 is built from 13 residues. The germline V gene has CDR1 MNHEY and CDR2 SVGEGT. The CDR3 DNA sequence: TGTGCCAGCAGTAAGGACAGCACAGATACGCAGTATTTT. Translated, it gives CASSKDSTDTQYF.

This clonotype was picked up many times. V and J are TRBV12-3 or TRBV12-4 and TRBJ1-2; 7 bases line up with TRBD1. The CDR3 runs to 14 residues. The V and J ends lost 6 bases and 3 bases, in that order; junction bases with no gene match: 7. CDR3 nucleotides: TGTGCCAGCAGCCCTAATACAGGGGACTATGGCTACACCTTC. This gives the protein CASSPNTGDYGYTF.

The V call is TRBV20-1, the J call TRBJ2-7; D possibly uses TRBD1 or TRBD2 (5 bases each). The CDR3 length is 13 residues. Germline lookup yields CDR1 DFQATT and CDR2 SNEGSKA (reference sequence). Trimming took off 6 bases at V and 3 bases at J, with 15 bases between the two ends. The CDR3 nucleotides are TGCAGTGCCGCCGGGACGGGAAACTACGAGCAGTACTTC. Translating it yields CSAAGTGNYEQYF.

This chain joins TRBV6-6 and TRBJ2-1; D is possibly TRBD2 (5 bases). Germline CDR1 MNHNY, CDR2 SVGAGI (reference sequence). Trimming took off 2 bases at V and 9 bases at J, with 23 bases between the two ends. This CDR3 comprises 17 residues. For the CDR3, the DNA is TGTGCCAGCAGTTACAGAGTTAGCGAGACCGATGGCAGTGAGCAGTTCTTC. As protein: CASSYRVSETDGSEQFF.

In this sample, this clonotype turned up a few times. The rearrangement joins TRBV20-1 to TRBJ2-1; 7 bases fit TRBD2. Per the germline V gene, CDR1 is DFQATT and CDR2 is SNEGSKA (reference sequence). There are 16 residues in the CDR3. Germline trimming cut 3 bases from V and 0 bases from J; bases unmatched to any gene: 8. The CDR3 DNA reads as TGCAGTGCTAGGGGCTCTAGCGGAAGCTCCTACAATGAGCAGTTCTTC. Amino acid sequence: CSARGSSGSSYNEQFF.

This clonotype was seen ten or more times. The chain uses TRBV28 and TRBJ2-4; tentatively, D is TRBD2 (5 bases). Deletions cut 5 bases from V and 6 bases from J, with 11 bases between. Germline CDR1 is MDHEN and CDR2 is SYDVKM. The length of the CDR3 is 13 residues. CDR3 nucleotide sequence: TGTGCCAGCAGTGCCTCGGGAACAAACATTCAGTACTTC. Protein: CASSASGTNIQYF.

At least ten counts were recorded for this clonotype. V and J are TRBV3-1 and TRBJ2-3, with TRBD2 matching over 8 bases. The CDR3 length is 16 residues. V gave up 4 bases and J gave up 8 bases; unmatched junction bases: 14. Germline CDR1 reads LGHDT; CDR2 reads YNNKEL (reference sequence). The CDR3, as DNA: TGTGCCAGCAGCCCCGAACTCGTAGGGAGCGGGGGTACGCAGTATTTT. It translates to CASSPELVGSGGTQYF.

This clonotype was picked up a small number of times. A read error may be the cause here, since a much bigger clone is one base away. This sequence joins TRBV11-2 and TRBJ2-5, with no clear D. Per germline, CDR1 SGHAT and CDR2 FQNNGV. CDR3 length equals 13 residues. Trimming shortened V by 5 bases and J by 2 bases, and 9 bases separated the two germline ends. The CDR3: CASSLYLQETQYF. CDR3 nucleotides: TGTGCCAGCAGCCTATACCTTCAAGAGACCCAGTACTTC.

This clonotype was recorded many times. V gene TRBV7-6 combines with J gene TRBJ2-2; D remains unclear. Germline CDR1 and CDR2: SGHVS and FNYEAQ. The CDR3 sequence is 16 residues long. V was clipped by 6 bases and J by 0 bases, with 14 bases between them. The CDR3 loop reads CASSFVGGTNTGELFF. The CDR3 bases are TGTGCCAGCAGTTTTGTAGGTGGGACGAACACCGGGGAGCTGTTTTTT.

This clonotype has a count of ten or more. The genes are TRBV27 and TRBJ2-5, with 8 bases matching TRBD2. From germline, CDR1 is MNHEY and CDR2 SMNVEV (reference sequence). This CDR3 has 15 amino acids. V shed 1 base and J 2 bases; nucleotides not matched to a gene: 3. CDR3 residues: CASSLLREDQETQYF. CDR3 coding DNA: TGTGCCAGCAGTTTATTGCGGGAGGATCAAGAGACCCAGTACTTC.

In its sample, this clonotype was seen a few times. The V call is TRBV29-1, the J call TRBJ1-1; a possible D gene is TRBD1 (5 bases). The CDR3 extends over 15 amino acids. Trimming cost V 5 bases and J 1 base, with 17 bases left between them. Germline-derived CDR1 and CDR2 are SQVTM and ANQGSEA. The CDR3 region has the DNA TGCAGCGTTTACCCATTGGGGGGGACGAACACTGAAGCTTTCTTT. This gives the protein CSVYPLGGTNTEAFF.

About this clonotype itself: A much larger clone is a single base away; this may be a read error. The chain links TRBV7-9 to TRBJ2-5; 9 bases are a match to TRBD1. The germline CDR1 and CDR2 sequences are SEHNR and FQNEAQ (reference sequence). The CDR3 is 14 amino acids. Trimming at V came to 6 bases and at J to 10 bases, leaving 12 bases not matched to a gene. The CDR3 sequence is CASRPSGTGKNQYF. The CDR3 DNA reads as TGTGCCAGCAGACCCTCCGGGACAGGGAAGAACCAGTACTTC.

This clonotype was counted ten times or more. Being one base from a much bigger clone, this may be a read error. The genes are TRBV28 and TRBJ2-5; D is unclear. V lost 7 bases and J 1 base, leaving 1 base between the germline ends. The CDR3 is 10 residues long. Looked up from germline, CDR1 is MDHEN and CDR2 is SYDVKM. Here the CDR3 reads CASIQETQYF. CDR3 nucleotides: TGTGCCAGCATCCAAGAGACCCAGTACTTC.

This clonotype was picked up many times. CDR3 DNA: TGTGCCAGCAGTTTAGGCGCCAGGGTGGCCACTAATGAAAAACTGTTTTTT. Encoded protein: CASSLGARVATNEKLFF. The chain links TRBV28 to TRBJ1-4, with D possibly TRBD1 on 5 matching bases. V was pared by 2 bases and J by 2 bases, with 15 bases between. This CDR3 has 17 amino acids. Germline V gene sequence: CDR1 MDHEN, CDR2 SYDVKM.

V is TRBV19 and J is TRBJ2-6; 8 bases line up with TRBD2. The germline V gene encodes CDR1 LNHDA and CDR2 SQIVND (reference sequence). This CDR3 is built from 19 residues. V dropped 1 base and J dropped 0; count of bases not matched to a gene: 8. In DNA, the CDR3 is TGTGCCAGTAGTATAGTTCTAGCGGGTTACAGCTCTGGGGCCAACGTCCTGACTTTC. This sequence encodes CASSIVLAGYSSGANVLTF.

The sample holds many counts of this clonotype. The chain recombines TRBV20-1 with TRBJ2-3, with D unresolved. Trimming removed 3 bases from V and 1 base from J, with 11 bases in between. The CDR3 has 14 residues. Germline V gene data show CDR1 as DFQATT and CDR2 as SNEGSKA (reference sequence). CDR3 nucleotides: TGCAGTGCTAGGGGCTATTCGGGCACAGATACGCAGTATTTT. It codes for CSARGYSGTDTQYF.

Only a few counts were recorded for this clonotype. The chain joins TRBV20-1 to TRBJ1-3; the D is unclear. The germline V and J ends were trimmed by 3 bases and 0 bases, with 12 bases remaining between them. The CDR3 length is 15 residues. CDR1 DFQATT and CDR2 SNEGSKA come from the germline V gene (reference sequence). In DNA, the CDR3 is TGCAGTGCTAGGGGAAGGGAGCCCTCTGGAAACACCATATATTTT. Translated: CSARGREPSGNTIYF.

The chain combines TRBV30 with TRBJ1-2; D is possibly TRBD1 (5 bases). V was pared by 4 bases and J by 0 bases, with 12 bases between. The germline V gene has CDR1 GTSNPN and CDR2 SVGIG (reference sequence). CDR3 size: 14 residues. The CDR3 DNA sequence: TGTGCCTGGACCTTCACGACAGCTAACTATGGCTACACCTTC. Amino acids: CAWTFTTANYGYTF. Looking up the rest from reference TRBV30 and TRBJ1-2 gives the full variable domain: SQTIHQWPATLVQPVGSPLSLECTVEGTSNPNLYWYRQAAGRGLQLLFYSVGIGQISSEVPQNLSASRPQDRQFILSSKKLLLSDSGFYLCAWTFTTANYGYTFGSGTRLTVV.

The rearrangement uses TRBV5-1 and TRBJ1-2, with 8 positions matching TRBD1. Trimming cost V 5 bases and J 8 bases; bases outside gene matches: 14. The germline V gene has CDR1 SGHRS and CDR2 YFSETQ. This CDR3 has 15 amino acids. The CDR3 region is CASSQLRTGPGGYTF. In DNA form, the CDR3 reads TGCGCCAGCAGTCAATTACGGACAGGGCCAGGAGGCTACACCTTC.

This clonotype was observed at least ten times. The CDR3 region is CASSRGHTQYF. In DNA, the CDR3 is TGTGCCAGCAGCCGTGGCCATACGCAGTATTTT. The chain carries TRBV27 and TRBJ2-3; D unresolved. The CDR3 has 11 amino acids. CDR1 is MNHEY and CDR2 is SMNVEV in the germline V gene (reference sequence). The germline V and J ends were trimmed by 6 bases and 7 bases, with 8 bases remaining between them.

This clonotype was seen ten or more times. This sequence joins TRBV6-1 and TRBJ1-5; TRBD1 matches 10 bases. The V gene end was trimmed by 1 base and the J gene end by 9 bases; junction bases not matched to a gene: 9. The CDR3 runs 16 residues. Germline CDR1 is MNHNS and CDR2 is SASEGT. The CDR3 bases are TGTGCCAGCAGTGAAGAGGAGGGACAGGGGAACAGGCCCCAGCATTTT. Translation: CASSEEEGQGNRPQHF.

This clonotype was detected many times. This CDR3 is CSARARTYEQYF. DNA of the CDR3: TGCAGTGCTAGAGCCCGGACCTACGAGCAGTACTTC. The chain joins TRBV20-1 to TRBJ2-7; D unclear. CDR1 and CDR2 from the germline V gene are DFQATT and SNEGSKA (reference sequence). This CDR3 contains 12 residues. V was pared by 1 base and J by 2 bases, with 6 bases between.

A remark on this clonotype: This sequence may be a read error, since a much larger clone differs from it by one base. The rearrangement joins TRBV29-1 to TRBJ1-1; tentatively, D is TRBD1 (6 bases). The CDR3 contains 13 residues. The V gene lost 7 bases and the J gene lost 6 bases, with 18 bases spanning the gap. Germline CDR1 reads SQVTM; CDR2 reads ANQGSEA. The CDR3 region has the DNA TGCAGCGCTCGGGGGGCAGGGACGGCTGAAGCTTTCTTT. Amino acids: CSARGAGTAEAFF.

In the case of this clonotype: Germline is not matched at one junction end, which may reflect a read error. CDR3 protein: CASSSGQVSYEQYF. CDR3 bases: TGCGCCAGCAGCTCCGGACAGGTCTCCTACGAGCAGTACTTC. This chain connects TRBV7-2 to TRBJ2-7; 7 bases fit TRBD1. This CDR3 region has 14 residues. CDR1 and CDR2 from the germline V gene are SGHTA and FQGNSA.

This clonotype was observed many times. CDR3 loop: CASSLVRGRGGYTF. The CDR3 bases are TGTGCCAGCAGCTTGGTCAGAGGGAGGGGTGGCTACACCTTC. V gene TRBV5-6 combines with J gene TRBJ1-2; TRBD1 might be the D (5 bases). The CDR3 has 14 amino acids. Trimming pared 0 bases from V and 7 bases from J, leaving 13 bases between. Germline loops: CDR1 SGHDT, CDR2 YYEEEE.